The source of this TCR beta chain is a study of blood T cell repertoires in COVID-19. On the study more broadly: Samples taken during acute and convalescent COVID-19 were collected in the United States, Italy and Spain.

The study drew participants aged about 18 to 90 years from about two dozen US areas. CDR3 length equals 17 residues. CDR1 and CDR2 (germline): LGHNT, FRNRAP. Trimming took 2 bases from V and 2 from J; bases not matched to a gene: 6. Generated by immunoSEQ multiplex PCR, the TCRdb table keeps only in-frame clones and is missing some. This table has some 400,000 clones, more than 80% appearing once. The V call is TRBV12-5, the J call TRBJ1-3, with 10 bases lining up with TRBD1. This sequence originates from a man aged 25-45 years who had recovered from COVID-19. Material for sequencing was PBMCs or T cells enriched from blood (not recorded which). DNA for the CDR3: TGTGCTAGTGGTTTGTTCCAAGGACAGGGGGCTGGAAACACCATATATTTT. As protein: CASGLFQGQGAGNTIYF.